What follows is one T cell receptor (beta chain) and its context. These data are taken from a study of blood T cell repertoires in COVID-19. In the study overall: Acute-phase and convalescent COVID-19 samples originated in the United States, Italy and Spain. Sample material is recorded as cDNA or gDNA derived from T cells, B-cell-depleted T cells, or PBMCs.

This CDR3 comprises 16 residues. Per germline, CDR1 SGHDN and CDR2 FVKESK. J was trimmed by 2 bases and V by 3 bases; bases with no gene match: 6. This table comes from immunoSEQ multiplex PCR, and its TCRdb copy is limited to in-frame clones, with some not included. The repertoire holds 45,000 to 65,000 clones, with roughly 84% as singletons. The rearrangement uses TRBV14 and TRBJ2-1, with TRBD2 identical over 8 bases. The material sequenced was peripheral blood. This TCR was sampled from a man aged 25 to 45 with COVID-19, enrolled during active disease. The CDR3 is CASSHSREGPYNEQFF. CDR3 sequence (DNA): TGTGCCAGCAGCCATAGTCGGGAGGGCCCCTACAATGAGCAGTTCTTC.